The rows below give T cell receptor beta chains drawn from one sample of a study of T cell responses to AZD1222 COVID-19 vaccine. Profiled with immunoSEQ multiplex PCR; TCRdb holds only in-frame clones, not every one. The data show more than 55,000 clones, about three quarters seen once. Sequencing was performed on peripheral blood, taken 28 days after the second AZD1222 dose. All receptors derive from an adult who received the AZD1222 COVID-19 vaccine. CDR3s include the opening cysteine and the closing phenylalanine or tryptophan. A D gene is named only where the DNA matches it firmly. Not all rows give a size; the values are once, few, many and, for expanded clones, a class.

v_call,j_call,clone_size,d_call,cdr3_aa,cdr3_nt
TRBV19,TRBJ1-2,NA,NA,CASTIGGASYGYTF,TGTGCCAGTACCATTGGGGGGGCCAGCTATGGCTACACCTTC
TRBV7-8,TRBJ2-7,NA,TRBD1,CASSSTGTGWNEQYF,TGTGCCAGCAGCAGCACCGGGACAGGGTGGAACGAGCAGTACTTC
TRBV7-2,TRBJ2-3,few,TRBD2,CASSFTGGSTDTQYF,TGTGCCAGCAGCTTTACGGGGGGTAGCACAGATACGCAGTATTTT
TRBV28,TRBJ1-2,NA,NA,CASSYRLPNGYTF,TGTGCCAGCAGTTATAGACTCCCCAATGGCTACACCTTC
TRBV10-3,TRBJ2-3,once,NA,CAIRGVGVGTDTQYF,TGTGCCATCAGAGGGGTAGGGGTGGGCACAGATACGCAGTATTTT
TRBV27,TRBJ2-7,NA,TRBD2,CASSISTSGGYEQYF,TGTGCCAGCAGTATCTCGACTAGCGGGGGGTACGAGCAGTACTTC
TRBV19,TRBJ1-1,few,NA,CASAGLENTEAFF,TGTGCCAGTGCGGGACTCGAGAACACTGAAGCTTTCTTT
TRBV2,TRBJ1-5,few,NA,CASKGGFGVGADQPQHF,TGTGCCAGCAAGGGAGGTTTCGGAGTCGGAGCAGATCAGCCCCAGCATTTT
TRBV5-1,TRBJ2-3,NA,TRBD2,CASSLASGGTDTQYF,TGCGCCAGCAGCTTAGCTAGCGGGGGCACAGATACGCAGTATTTT
TRBV7-2,TRBJ1-1,NA,NA,CASRSWGTASTEAFF,TGTGCCAGCAGGTCGTGGGGAACGGCGTCCACTGAAGCTTTCTTT
TRBV4-3,TRBJ1-1,NA,NA,CASSQEGRAFAAFF,TGCGCCAGCAGCCAAGAGGGGCGGGCTTTTGCAGCTTTCTTT
TRBV18,TRBJ2-7,few,NA,CASSPTLTYEQYF,TGTGCCAGCTCTCCTACACTTACCTACGAGCAGTACTTC
TRBV19,TRBJ2-5,NA,TRBD2,CASSINRGGPQETQYF,TGTGCCAGTAGTATAAACCGGGGGGGCCCCCAAGAGACCCAGTACTTC
TRBV7-2,TRBJ1-1,NA,NA,CASSLERQGFTEAFF,TGTGCCAGCAGCTTAGAGCGTCAGGGCTTTACCGAAGCTTTCTTT
TRBV6-5,TRBJ1-1,NA,NA,CASSQGSGADTEAFF,TGTGCCAGCAGCCAGGGATCAGGGGCCGACACTGAAGCTTTCTTT
TRBV18,TRBJ2-2,NA,NA,CASSESRVDTGELFF,TGTGCCAGCTCCGAATCCAGGGTTGACACCGGGGAGCTGTTTTTT
TRBV5-1,TRBJ1-4,NA,NA,CASSPRGEGNEKLFF,TGCGCCAGCAGCCCAAGAGGGGAGGGTAATGAAAAACTGTTTTTT
TRBV10-3,TRBJ1-2,NA,TRBD1,CAIRAGQGRSGYTF,TGTGCCATCAGGGCGGGACAGGGACGGAGTGGCTACACCTTC
TRBV6-5,TRBJ2-1,once,NA,CATGDPYNEQFF,TGTGCCACCGGGGACCCCTACAATGAGCAGTTCTTC
TRBV12-3/TRBV12-4,TRBJ1-2,NA,TRBD1,CASSIQGNYGYTF,TGTGCCAGCAGCATACAGGGGAACTATGGCTACACCTTC
TRBV5-1,TRBJ1-1,few,NA,CASSRNGNTEAFF,TGCGCCAGCAGTAGGAACGGGAACACTGAAGCTTTCTTT
TRBV10-2,TRBJ2-3,NA,NA,CASSAFGGLDTQYF,TGCGCCAGCAGTGCGTTCGGGGGTCTAGATACGCAGTATTTT
TRBV27,TRBJ1-2,few,NA,CASSLWGNQEGYTF,TGTGCCAGCAGTTTATGGGGAAACCAGGAAGGCTACACCTTC
TRBV6-6,TRBJ2-7,NA,TRBD1,CASSYSHRGSDYEQYF,TGTGCCAGCAGTTACTCCCACAGGGGGAGCGACTACGAGCAGTACTTC
TRBV5-6,TRBJ1-6,NA,NA,CASSFTPGPLHF,TGTGCCAGCAGCTTCACACCGGGACCCCTCCACTTT
TRBV10-1,TRBJ2-1,NA,TRBD2,CASSEAWASGGNEQFF,TGCGCCAGCAGTGAGGCATGGGCTAGCGGGGGCAATGAGCAGTTCTTC
TRBV5-1,TRBJ1-5,NA,NA,CASSLGIGGDQPQHF,TGCGCCAGCAGCTTAGGTATAGGGGGTGATCAGCCCCAGCATTTT
TRBV7-9,TRBJ2-1,NA,TRBD1,CASSFSDRASNEQFF,TGTGCCAGCAGCTTTTCGGACAGGGCGAGCAATGAGCAGTTCTTC
TRBV5-1,TRBJ1-4,NA,TRBD1,CASSLAWSQGDEKLFF,TGCGCCAGCAGCTTGGCCTGGTCACAGGGGGATGAAAAACTGTTTTTT
TRBV28,TRBJ2-3,few,TRBD1,CASSEGTGGDTQYF,TGTGCCAGCAGTGAGGGGACAGGGGGGGATACGCAGTATTTT
TRBV6-5,TRBJ1-6,NA,NA,CASRDTHYNSPLHF,TGTGCCAGCCGGGACACCCATTATAATTCACCCCTCCACTTT
TRBV18,TRBJ1-2,once,NA,CASSPSLGEDGYTF,TGTGCCAGCTCACCGTCGTTGGGGGAAGATGGCTACACCTTC
TRBV5-1,TRBJ1-2,NA,NA,CASSLDNYGYTF,TGCGCCAGCAGCTTGGACAACTATGGCTACACCTTC
TRBV7-6,TRBJ1-3,once,TRBD1,CASSPDRASGNTIYF,TGTGCCAGCAGCCCGGACAGGGCCTCTGGAAACACCATATATTTT
TRBV28,TRBJ1-2,once,NA,CASSAGPARGYTF,TGTGCCAGCAGTGCCGGACCGGCGAGGGGCTACACCTTC
TRBV6-6,TRBJ2-7,NA,TRBD2,CASSYSGTRGEQYF,TGTGCCAGCAGTTACTCGGGGACTAGGGGCGAGCAGTACTTC
TRBV28,TRBJ1-2,once,NA,CASSSGQIYGYTF,TGTGCCAGCAGTTCTGGACAGATCTATGGCTACACCTTC
TRBV7-8,TRBJ1-5,NA,NA,CASSLVPGGGNQPQHF,TGTGCCAGCAGCTTAGTTCCCGGAGGGGGCAATCAGCCCCAGCATTTT
TRBV20-1,TRBJ2-7,NA,TRBD1,CSVDRVREQYF,TGCAGTGTGGACAGGGTTAGGGAGCAGTACTTC
TRBV11-2,TRBJ2-3,NA,NA,CASSLMVQAADTQYF,TGTGCCAGCAGCTTAATGGTTCAGGCCGCAGATACGCAGTATTTT
TRBV29-1,TRBJ2-5,NA,TRBD1,CSVATLGQQETQYF,TGCAGCGTGGCGACCTTGGGACAGCAAGAGACCCAGTACTTC
TRBV7-8,TRBJ2-2,NA,NA,CASSSSTGPNTGELFF,TGTGCCAGCAGCTCCAGCACAGGACCGAACACCGGGGAGCTGTTTTTT
TRBV28,TRBJ2-1,NA,NA,CASSPAIRDEQFF,TGTGCCAGCAGCCCGGCAATTCGGGATGAGCAGTTCTTC
TRBV6-5,TRBJ1-6,once,NA,CASSYRVLSPLHF,TGTGCCAGCAGTTACCGGGTACTTTCACCCCTCCACTTT
TRBV11-3,TRBJ2-3,few,TRBD1,CASSLEGDRPADTQYF,TGTGCCAGCAGCTTAGAGGGGGACAGGCCAGCAGATACGCAGTATTTT
TRBV3-1/TRBV3-2,TRBJ2-7,NA,NA,CASSHLWATEGYGQYF,TGTGCCAGCAGCCACCTTTGGGCAACAGAGGGCTACGGGCAGTACTTC
TRBV3-1/TRBV3-2,TRBJ2-7,NA,NA,CASSQPTGYEQYF,TGTGCCAGCAGCCAGCCTACAGGCTACGAGCAGTACTTC
TRBV28,TRBJ1-5,NA,TRBD1,CASTDRSRDQPQHF,TGTGCCAGCACGGACAGGTCCCGTGATCAGCCCCAGCATTTT
TRBV5-5,TRBJ2-7,NA,TRBD1,CASSFQGASYEQYF,TGTGCCAGCAGCTTTCAGGGGGCTTCCTACGAGCAGTACTTC
TRBV6-5,TRBJ2-1,NA,NA,CASSADYFSYNEQFF,TGTGCCAGCAGCGCGGACTATTTCTCCTACAATGAGCAGTTCTTC
TRBV30,TRBJ2-3,NA,NA,CAWSVGADTQYF,TGTGCCTGGAGTGTAGGGGCAGATACGCAGTATTTT
TRBV27,TRBJ1-6,NA,NA,CASRLSSYNSPLHF,TGTGCCAGCAGGCTGAGCTCCTATAATTCACCCCTCCACTTT
TRBV5-6,TRBJ2-2,NA,TRBD1,CASSPTGTNTGELFF,TGTGCCAGCAGCCCGACAGGGACGAACACCGGGGAGCTGTTTTTT
TRBV7-3,TRBJ2-2,NA,NA,CASSYGVNTGELFF,TGTGCCAGCAGCTACGGGGTGAACACCGGGGAGCTGTTTTTT
TRBV3-1/TRBV3-2,TRBJ2-7,NA,TRBD1,CASSQPGQTYEQYF,TGTGCCAGCAGCCAACCGGGACAGACCTACGAGCAGTACTTC
TRBV19,TRBJ1-4,NA,NA,CASSTLGEKLFF,TGTGCCAGTTCCACCCTTGGGGAAAAACTGTTTTTT
TRBV5-1,TRBJ1-1,NA,NA,CASSWGPLNTEAFF,TGCGCCAGCAGCTGGGGACCGTTGAACACTGAAGCTTTCTTT